One sample yielded the 30 T cell receptor beta chains listed below, sequenced in a study of OX40 agonist ivuxolimab in advanced cancers. Assay: immunoSEQ multiplex PCR; the TCRdb copy retains only in-frame clones and omits some. This sample carries about 91,000 clones, about 90% of them seen once, and the ten largest clones take 4.5% to 5.5%. The sequences come from CD4+ or CD8+ T cells sorted from blood, collected in a trial of the OX40 agonist ivuxolimab. The receptors shown here come from an adult with an advanced solid tumor such as melanoma, head and neck, liver or kidney cancer.

This clone was counted between two and nine times. The chain carries TRBV28 and TRBJ1-1; perhaps TRBD1 as D (6 bases). Trimming removed 10 bases at V and 0 bases at J, with 15 bases between. Germline CDR1 and CDR2: MDHEN and SYDVKM. The CDR3 runs 14 residues. The CDR3 DNA reads as TGTGCCATAGACGGGACACTCATGAACACTGAAGCTTTCTTT. Translation gives CAIDGTLMNTEAFF.

CDR3 in DNA: TGCAGTGCTGACCGACAGGGAGGGGCTTTCTTT. Translation: CSADRQGGAFF. The chain joins TRBV20-1 to TRBJ1-1; 7 bases agree with TRBD1. The trim removed 5 bases at V and 11 bases at J, leaving 8 bases unmatched. CDR3 length: 11 residues. Germline values: CDR1 DFQATT, CDR2 SNEGSKA (reference sequence).

The rearrangement links TRBV19 to TRBJ1-6; D is unclear. The CDR3 has 16 residues. The V and J ends lost 3 bases and 7 bases respectively, with 16 bases between them. Germline loops: CDR1 LNHDA, CDR2 SQIVND (reference sequence). CDR3 in DNA: TGTGCCAGTAGTATCCGCCCCCCGGGAACGAATTCACCCCTCCACTTT. Translating it yields CASSIRPPGTNSPLHF.

The chain uses TRBV11-2 and TRBJ2-7; D might be TRBD2 (6 bases). This CDR3 is built from 17 residues. Deletions cut 5 bases from V and 2 bases from J, with 22 bases between. CDR1 and CDR2 (germline): SGHAT, FQNNGV. DNA of the CDR3: TGTGCCAGCAGCCGAGTGCGGGGTAGCGAAGGTACCTACGAGCAGTACTTC. Residues: CASSRVRGSEGTYEQYF. Full variable domain (remainder filled in from reference TRBV11-2 and TRBJ2-7): EAGVAQSPRYKIIEKRQSVAFWCNPISGHATLYWYQQILGQGPKLLIQFQNNGVVDDSQLPKDRFSAERLKGVDSTLKIQPAKLEDSAVYLCASSRVRGSEGTYEQYFGPGTRLTVT.

The chain has TRBV5-1 and TRBJ2-1, with 13 bases aligning to TRBD2. Germline assignment: CDR1 SGHRS and CDR2 YFSETQ. There are 14 residues in the CDR3. V shed 6 bases, J shed 9 bases, and the junction held 6 bases outside the gene matches. The CDR3 region is CASNRLAGGGEQFF. CDR3 in DNA: TGCGCCAGCAACCGACTAGCGGGAGGTGGTGAGCAGTTCTTC. Variable domain in full (rest from reference TRBV5-1 and TRBJ2-1): KAGVTQTPRYLIKTRGQQVTLSCSPISGHRSVSWYQQTPGQGLQFLFEYFSETQRNKGNFPGRFSGRQFSNSRSEMNVSTLELGDSALYLCASNRLAGGGEQFFGPGTRLTVL.

As to this clone: Other DNA sequences in the sample encode the same CDR3. CDR3 coding DNA: TGTGCCAGCAGCTTAGCGCGGACCGGGGAGCTGTTTTTT. Amino acid sequence: CASSLARTGELFF. The V gene is TRBV11-2, the J gene TRBJ2-2; no clear D. This CDR3 comprises 13 residues. Germline CDR1 is SGHAT and CDR2 is FQNNGV. Trimming cost V 1 base and J 5 bases, with 5 bases left between them. Filled out from reference TRBV11-2 and TRBJ2-2, the complete variable domain reads EAGVAQSPRYKIIEKRQSVAFWCNPISGHATLYWYQQILGQGPKLLIQFQNNGVVDDSQLPKDRFSAERLKGVDSTLKIQPAKLEDSAVYLCASSLARTGELFFGEGSRLTVL.

This clone appeared once. J is TRBJ2-1 and V is TRBV6-5; 7 positions agree with TRBD2. Germline lookup yields CDR1 MNHEY and CDR2 SVGAGI. V dropped 7 bases and J dropped 10; count of bases not matched to a gene: 10. The CDR3 is made up of 13 amino acids. CDR3 protein: CASIKSGEREQFF. CDR3 DNA sequence: TGTGCCAGCATAAAGAGCGGGGAAAGAGAGCAGTTCTTC.

The J gene is TRBJ2-5, the V gene TRBV5-1; D is perhaps TRBD2 (5 bases). The V end lost 0 bases, the J end lost 1 base, and 7 bases lay between the germline ends. Germline CDR1 reads SGHRS; CDR2 reads YFSETQ. This CDR3 has 14 amino acids. Written as DNA, the CDR3 is TGCGCCAGCAGCTTGGGGGGAGTCCAAGAGACCCAGTACTTC. Translation: CASSLGGVQETQYF.

Points on this clone: Other DNA sequences in this sample translate to the same CDR3. The chain links TRBV20-1 to TRBJ2-1; D is ambiguous. V shed 3 bases and J shed 8 bases, with 5 bases lying between them. CDR1 DFQATT and CDR2 SNEGSKA come from the germline V gene (reference sequence). The length of the CDR3 is 10 residues. As DNA, the CDR3 is TGCAGTGCTAGGCGCGATGAGCAGTTCTTC. It encodes CSARRDEQFF.

The chain carries TRBV5-4 and TRBJ2-7; 7 bases fit TRBD1. Unmatched junction bases numbered 9, after V lost 6 bases and J lost 3 bases. Looked up from germline, CDR1 is SGHNT and CDR2 is YYREEE (reference sequence). This CDR3 region has 14 residues. DNA of the CDR3: TGTGCCAGCAAGAGACAGGGTGGGGACTACGAGCAGTACTTC. It encodes CASKRQGGDYEQYF.

The gene calls are TRBV5-6 and TRBJ1-1, with 7 nucleotides matching TRBD1. Germline V CDR1 and CDR2: SGHDT, YYEEEE. V lost 6 bases and J lost 3; bases outside the gene matches: 11. The CDR3 spans 15 residues. The CDR3 region has the DNA TGTGCCAGCACACGCTCGGACAGGTGGGACACTGAAGCTTTCTTT. This translates into CASTRSDRWDTEAFF.

The chain is built from TRBV19 and TRBJ1-1; tentatively, D is TRBD1 (5 bases). V was clipped by 3 bases and J by 1 base, with 15 bases between them. CDR3 length: 16 amino acids. The germline V gene has CDR1 LNHDA and CDR2 SQIVND (reference sequence). Here the CDR3 DNA reads TGTGCCAGTAGTATTGTAAGGGGAGGATGGAACACTGAAGCTTTCTTT. Encoded protein: CASSIVRGGWNTEAFF.

CDR3 loop: CASSLFGTSGSYEQYF. The CDR3 nucleotides are TGTGCCAGCAGTTTATTTGGGACTAGCGGCTCCTACGAGCAGTACTTC. This chain links TRBV27 with TRBJ2-7; 11 nucleotides match TRBD2. From germline, CDR1 is MNHEY and CDR2 SMNVEV (reference sequence). This CDR3 region has 16 residues. V dropped 1 base and J dropped 0; count of bases not matched to a gene: 2.

The rearrangement joins TRBV27 to TRBJ2-6, with 8 bases that match TRBD1. The trim removed 5 bases at V and 2 bases at J, leaving 2 bases unmatched. The CDR3 has 15 residues. Germline lookup yields CDR1 MNHEY and CDR2 SMNVEV (reference sequence). The CDR3 is CASSVQGAGANVLTF. In DNA, the CDR3 is TGTGCCAGCAGTGTACAGGGGGCTGGGGCCAACGTCCTGACTTTC.

V usage is TRBV5-4 and J usage is TRBJ2-5, with TRBD2 matching over 7 bases. Unmatched junction bases numbered 6, after V lost 2 bases and J lost 5 bases. The CDR3 totals 14 residues. CDR1 and CDR2 from the germline V gene are SGHNT and YYREEE (reference sequence). CDR3 in amino acids: CASSFVREGETQYF. In DNA form, the CDR3 reads TGTGCCAGCAGCTTTGTAAGGGAGGGGGAGACCCAGTACTTC.

J is TRBJ1-2 and V is TRBV27; D is unclear. Trimming took 0 bases from V and 7 from J, leaving 9 bases between them. Germline-derived CDR1 and CDR2 are MNHEY and SMNVEV (reference sequence). CDR3 length: 13 amino acids. CDR3 sequence reads: CASSLSLAAGYTF. CDR3 nucleotides: TGTGCCAGCAGTTTATCGCTCGCGGCTGGCTACACCTTC.

This chain links TRBV28 with TRBJ1-5; no clear D. Germline CDR1 MDHEN, CDR2 SYDVKM. The V end was cut by 3 bases, the J end by 7 bases, with 13 bases between. This CDR3 is 14 amino acids long. Written as DNA, the CDR3 is TGTGCCAGCAGTTTTTTGAGGGCGCGGCAGCCCCAGCATTTT. Encoded protein: CASSFLRARQPQHF.

This clone occurred once. The gene calls are TRBV5-1 and TRBJ2-2, with 10 bases fitting TRBD2. The CDR3 contains 15 residues. Germline CDR1 and CDR2: SGHRS and YFSETQ. Losses at the gene ends were 4 bases for V and 6 bases for J; bases not matched to a gene: 6. CDR3 residues: CASSASGSRAGELFF. The CDR3, as DNA: TGCGCCAGCAGCGCTAGCGGGAGTAGGGCCGGGGAGCTGTTTTTT.

The chain combines TRBV7-3 with TRBJ1-2, with D tentatively TRBD1 (5 bases). The V end was cut by 5 bases, the J end by 4 bases, with 14 bases between. The CDR3 runs 14 residues. The germline gives CDR1 SGHTA, CDR2 FQGTGA. In DNA form, the CDR3 reads TGTGCCAGCAGCGCCCCGGGGACCGGCTATGGCTACACCTTC. Protein product: CASSAPGTGYGYTF.

V and J are TRBV4-3 and TRBJ2-1; perhaps TRBD2 as D (6 bases). V shed 0 bases and J shed 4 bases, with 16 bases lying between them. CDR3 length: 17 amino acids. CDR1 and CDR2 (germline): LGHNA, YSLEER. The CDR3: CASSQDLTSRYYNEQFF. In DNA form, the CDR3 reads TGCGCCAGCAGCCAAGATCTTACTAGCCGATATTACAATGAGCAGTTCTTC.

This clone occurred many times. The genes are TRBV7-9 and TRBJ2-1, with 16 bases matching TRBD2. V lost 4 bases, J lost 5 bases, and 2 bases stayed unmatched. The germline gives CDR1 SEHNR, CDR2 FQNEAQ (reference sequence). The CDR3 has 16 amino acids. The DNA of the CDR3 is TGTGCCAGCAGCTCGGGACTAGCGGGAGGGGACAATGAGCAGTTCTTC. Its translation: CASSSGLAGGDNEQFF.

This chain uses TRBV5-4 with TRBJ1-6, with 7 bases lining up with TRBD1. The CDR3 loop spans 16 amino acids. Per the germline V gene, CDR1 is SGHNT and CDR2 is YYREEE (reference sequence). J lost 8 bases, V lost 3 bases, and 11 bases had no gene match. The CDR3 is CASSYGIDRVDSPLHF. The CDR3 DNA follows: TGTGCCAGCAGCTACGGGATCGACAGGGTTGATTCACCCCTCCACTTT.

This chain connects TRBV28 to TRBJ1-4, with no clear D. The CDR3 loop spans 14 amino acids. CDR1 is MDHEN and CDR2 is SYDVKM in the germline V gene. Trimming removed 6 bases at V and 8 bases at J, with 16 bases between. The CDR3 coding sequence is TGTGCCAGCAGCCCCCAGAGGGCGGAAGAAAAACTGTTTTTT. This sequence encodes CASSPQRAEEKLFF.

The chain employs TRBV5-1 and TRBJ1-4; D is unclear. The germline V gene encodes CDR1 SGHRS and CDR2 YFSETQ. The V end was cut by 4 bases, the J end by 2 bases, with 12 bases between. The CDR3 extends over 15 amino acids. The CDR3 protein is CASSLLGGTNEKLFF. The DNA for the CDR3 is TGCGCCAGCAGCCTTCTCGGAGGGACTAATGAAAAACTGTTTTTT.

V gene TRBV27 combines with J gene TRBJ1-1; D is unclear. The CDR3 contains 13 residues. The germline gives CDR1 MNHEY, CDR2 SMNVEV (reference sequence). V lost 7 bases and J 6 bases, leaving 15 bases between the germline ends. CDR3 sequence (DNA): TGTGCCAGCATGAGCCCCCAGAGTCCTGAAGCTTTCTTT. It encodes CASMSPQSPEAFF.

V gene TRBV11-3 combines with J gene TRBJ2-7; D possibly corresponds to TRBD1 (5 bases). Germline V lookup: CDR1 SGHNT, CDR2 YENEEA. V dropped 0 bases and J dropped 9 bases, with 12 bases sitting between them. This CDR3 region has 13 residues. The CDR3 nucleotides read TGTGCCAGCAGCTTAGAATCTAGGGGCAGGCAGTACGTC. Translating it yields CASSLESRGRQYV.

The chain links TRBV18 to TRBJ2-1; D may be TRBD2 (5 bases). Germline CDR1 and CDR2: KGHSH and LQKENI. The CDR3 is 13 amino acids. The ends were cut back, 3 bases at V and 2 bases at J, with 5 bases in the middle. This CDR3 reads CASSPGAYNEQFF. The CDR3 nucleotides are TGTGCCAGCTCACCCGGGGCCTACAATGAGCAGTTCTTC.

V usage is TRBV27 and J usage is TRBJ2-7, with D possibly being TRBD2 (5 bases). The CDR3 runs to 16 residues. Germline V CDR1 and CDR2: MNHEY, SMNVEV (reference sequence). Trimming pared 0 bases from V and 3 bases from J, leaving 15 bases between. The CDR3 bases are TGTGCCAGCAGTTTATCAGCGGCAAGTCTCTACTACGAGCAGTACTTC. Its protein is CASSLSAASLYYEQYF.

This chain uses TRBV5-1 with TRBJ2-5; TRBD2 agrees at 7 bases. The germline CDR1 and CDR2 sequences are SGHRS and YFSETQ. CDR3 length: 16 amino acids. The trim removed 0 bases at V and 0 bases at J, leaving 5 bases unmatched. The CDR3 reads CASSLGASGNQETQYF. CDR3 coding DNA: TGCGCCAGCAGCTTGGGGGCTAGCGGAAACCAAGAGACCCAGTACTTC.

V and J are TRBV27 and TRBJ1-1, with a tentative D call TRBD1 (6 bases). V lost 4 bases and J 5 bases, leaving 14 bases between the germline ends. This CDR3 has 14 residues. Germline CDR1 is MNHEY and CDR2 is SMNVEV (reference sequence). The CDR3 spells CASSYQGLGTEAFF. The CDR3 DNA is TGTGCCAGCAGTTATCAGGGGTTGGGGACTGAAGCTTTCTTT.